These 31 T cell receptor beta chains were sequenced from one sample in a study of T cells after yellow fever vaccination. One entry per CDR3 protein results from TCRdb running MiXCR on the 5' RACE reads. Among over 65,000 distinct CDR3 sequences listed, about 14% were seen once. Sequencing was performed on CD8+ T cells not binding an NS4B(214-222) dextramer, sorted from PBMCs, taken approximately 20 days after the first yellow fever vaccination. The receptor set was obtained from a man between 18 and 29 years old who received the YFV17D yellow fever vaccine.

The chain employs TRBV4-3 and TRBJ1-4; the D is unclear. The length of the CDR3 is 17 residues. Germline CDR1 reads LGHNA; CDR2 reads YSLEER. Trimming shortened V by 0 bases and J by 5 bases, and 16 bases separated the two germline ends. CDR3 nucleotide sequence: TGCGCCAGCAGCCAAGACTTGTCGGGAGGGCTGAATGAAAAACTGTTTTTT. As protein: CASSQDLSGGLNEKLFF.

A few counts support this clonotype. The chain has TRBV3-1 and TRBJ1-1; D is unresolved. The V gene lost 7 bases and the J gene lost 4 bases, with 13 bases spanning the gap. The CDR3 consists of 13 residues. Germline V lookup: CDR1 LGHDT, CDR2 YNNKEL (reference sequence). In DNA form, the CDR3 reads TGTGCCAGCACCCCGCCCCGTAGCACTGAAGCTTTCTTT. It is translated as CASTPPRSTEAFF.

This clonotype was seen more than once but under ten times. V is TRBV7-2 and J is TRBJ1-2; D is ambiguous. There are 16 residues in the CDR3. CDR1 is SGHTA, CDR2 FQGNSA, per germline. Trimming shortened V by 1 base and J by 4 bases, and 16 bases separated the two germline ends. CDR3 sequence: CASSLVVSRNSYGYTF. The CDR3 nucleotides read TGTGCCAGCAGCTTAGTTGTTTCGAGGAATTCCTATGGCTACACCTTC.

A few counts support this clonotype. The CDR3 DNA follows: TGTGCCAGCAGCCTACAACCACAGGGCTTATACAATGAGCAGTTCTTC. Amino acid sequence: CASSLQPQGLYNEQFF. This rearrangement joins TRBV14 to TRBJ2-1; TRBD1 might be the D (6 bases). V gave up 4 bases and J gave up 4 bases, with 17 bases separating them. Germline CDR1 SGHDN, CDR2 FVKESK. This CDR3 spans 16 amino acids.

The chain combines TRBV12-3 or TRBV12-4 with TRBJ2-5; 11 bases are a match to TRBD2. The CDR3 sequence is 15 residues long. V lost 5 bases and J lost 3; bases outside the gene matches: 5. The CDR3 nucleotides are TGTGCCAGCAGTGATAGCGGGGGGGCCGAAGAGACCCAGTACTTC. This encodes CASSDSGGAEETQYF.

The CDR3 spells CSARDEYGATNEKLFF. The CDR3, as DNA: TGCAGTGCTAGAGATGAATACGGGGCAACTAATGAAAAACTGTTTTTT. J is TRBJ1-4 and V is TRBV20-1; D unresolved. Germline CDR1 DFQATT, CDR2 SNEGSKA (reference sequence). The CDR3 has 16 residues. Trimming stripped 0 bases from V and 0 bases from J, with 11 bases between.

This clonotype came up many times. V and J are TRBV9 and TRBJ2-1; D is ambiguous. V lost 3 bases to trimming and J lost 4 bases, with 11 bases between them. The CDR3 totals 14 residues. Germline lookup yields CDR1 SGDLS and CDR2 YYNGEE. CDR3 loop: CASSAEIGYNEQFF. Written as DNA, the CDR3 is TGTGCCAGCAGCGCAGAAATAGGTTACAATGAGCAGTTCTTC.

The chain employs TRBV14 and TRBJ1-6; D possibly corresponds to TRBD1 (5 bases). The CDR3 has 15 residues. The ends were cut back, 2 bases at V and 9 bases at J, with 14 bases in the middle. The germline V gene encodes CDR1 SGHDN and CDR2 FVKESK. The CDR3 nucleotides are TGTGCCAGCAGCCAACAGGGATGGGGGATTTCACCCCTCCACTTT. Translated, it gives CASSQQGWGISPLHF.

This clonotype was seen only once. The rearrangement joins TRBV11-2 to TRBJ2-1; either TRBD1 or TRBD2 may supply D (5 bases each). Trimming took off 5 bases at V and 5 bases at J, with 13 bases between the two ends. Germline V gives CDR1 SGHAT, CDR2 FQNNGV. The CDR3 totals 14 residues. The CDR3 sequence: CASSPGVGDNEQFF. Here the CDR3 DNA reads TGTGCCAGCAGCCCCGGGGTAGGGGACAATGAGCAGTTCTTC.

J is TRBJ2-3 and V is TRBV24-1; D remains ambiguous. CDR1 is KGHDR, CDR2 SFDVKD, per germline. CDR3 length: 14 residues. Deletions cut 3 bases from V and 1 base from J, with 7 bases between. The CDR3 sequence: CATSDVHGTDTQYF. In nucleotides, the CDR3 is TGTGCCACCAGTGATGTACACGGCACAGATACGCAGTATTTT.

This clonotype was observed a few times. The CDR3: CASSQDGSGGTDTQYF. Written as DNA, the CDR3 is TGTGCCAGCAGCCAAGATGGTAGCGGGGGTACAGATACGCAGTATTTT. The chain joins TRBV4-2 to TRBJ2-3, with 9 bases matching TRBD2. The CDR3 runs 16 residues. The V gene end was trimmed by 0 bases and the J gene end by 3 bases; junction bases not matched to a gene: 4. Germline V gene sequence: CDR1 LGHNA, CDR2 YNFKEQ.

This chain joins TRBV5-1 and TRBJ2-7; 7 bases are shared with TRBD1. This CDR3 spans 13 amino acids. Germline assignment: CDR1 SGHRS and CDR2 YFSETQ. The ends lost 3 bases at V and 3 bases at J; junction bases unmatched: 3. The CDR3 spells CASSWGQNYEQYF. CDR3 DNA: TGCGCCAGCAGCTGGGGACAGAACTACGAGCAGTACTTC.

This chain joins TRBV7-9 and TRBJ1-2, with D tentatively TRBD1 (5 bases). The CDR3 spans 17 residues. CDR1 and CDR2 (germline): SEHNR, FQNEAQ (reference sequence). V gave up 1 base and J gave up 4 bases, with 19 bases separating them. The CDR3 bases are TGTGCCAGCAGCTTAGGAGGGGCTAGTCCTCCGTCCTATGGCTACACCTTC. This encodes CASSLGGASPPSYGYTF.

The CDR3 region is CASSLGVAGPHTDTQYF. The CDR3 nucleotides read TGTGCCAGCAGCTTGGGGGTAGCGGGACCCCACACAGATACGCAGTATTTT. V and J are TRBV5-4 and TRBJ2-3, with 8 bases fitting TRBD2. This CDR3 spans 17 amino acids. Trimming at V came to 0 bases and at J to 2 bases, leaving 8 bases not matched to a gene. Germline CDR1 reads SGHNT; CDR2 reads YYREEE (reference sequence).

This clonotype occurred many times. The rearrangement uses TRBV29-1 and TRBJ2-5; no clear D. Germline V gene sequence: CDR1 SQVTM, CDR2 ANQGSEA. Trimming stripped 0 bases from V and 4 bases from J, with 6 bases between. The CDR3 spans 12 residues. In DNA, the CDR3 is TGCAGCGTTGAAGACAGTTTAGAGACCCAGTACTTC. Translated, it gives CSVEDSLETQYF.

This rearrangement joins TRBV5-1 to TRBJ1-1, with D perhaps TRBD1 (5 bases). In germline, CDR1 is SGHRS, CDR2 YFSETQ. This CDR3 is built from 13 residues. Trimming removed 2 bases from V and 4 bases from J, with 9 bases in between. The CDR3 nucleotides read TGCGCCAGCAGCTTTCAGGGTCCCACTGAAGCTTTCTTT. Its translation is CASSFQGPTEAFF.

This clonotype has only a few counts. This chain uses TRBV19 with TRBJ1-1; D gene uncertain. The CDR3 covers 15 residues. V lost 1 base and J 2 bases, leaving 11 bases between the germline ends. Looked up from germline, CDR1 is LNHDA and CDR2 is SQIVND (reference sequence). Here the CDR3 reads CASSIVAGINTEAFF. CDR3 in DNA: TGTGCCAGTAGTATAGTAGCAGGTATTAACACTGAAGCTTTCTTT.

This clonotype was counted between two and nine times. V and J are TRBV3-1 and TRBJ2-7; tentatively, D is TRBD1 (6 bases). The CDR3 length is 13 residues. Trimming left V 4 bases short and J 1 base short, with 8 bases between. CDR1 and CDR2 (germline): LGHDT, YNNKEL (reference sequence). The CDR3 DNA sequence: TGTGCCAGCAGCCTAACAGGGTCCTACGAGCAGTACGTC. Protein: CASSLTGSYEQYV.

V and J are TRBV29-1 and TRBJ1-1, with D maybe TRBD1 (6 bases). This CDR3 is 13 amino acids long. Germline assignment: CDR1 SQVTM and CDR2 ANQGSEA. V was shortened by 3 bases and J by 4 bases, with 12 bases between the two germline ends. The CDR3 spells CSVDTGSSTEAFF. Here the CDR3 DNA reads TGCAGCGTTGACACAGGGTCGTCCACTGAAGCTTTCTTT.

The table lists this clonotype with many counts. The chain uses TRBV5-6 and TRBJ2-1; TRBD2 aligns across 7 bases. CDR3 size: 15 residues. CDR1 and CDR2 (germline): SGHDT, YYEEEE. Germline trimming cut 4 bases from V and 5 bases from J; bases unmatched to any gene: 9. CDR3: CASSPGVGRDNEQFF. In nucleotides, the CDR3 is TGTGCCAGCAGCCCAGGTGTGGGGAGGGACAATGAGCAGTTCTTC.

This clonotype was seen only a few times. This chain uses TRBV13 with TRBJ2-7; weak D call: TRBD2 (5 bases). V shed 5 bases and J shed 3 bases, with 14 bases lying between them. Germline V lookup: CDR1 PRHDT, CDR2 FYEKMQ (reference sequence). This CDR3 region has 14 residues. In DNA, the CDR3 is TGTGCCAGCAGCCCGGACGGAAGCGGCTACGAGCAGTACTTC. As protein: CASSPDGSGYEQYF.

This clonotype has only a few counts. The chain joins TRBV6-1 to TRBJ2-7; 13 nucleotides align to TRBD2. Germline trimming cut 5 bases from V and 1 base from J; bases unmatched to any gene: 2. The CDR3 is 15 residues long. Germline CDR1 is MNHNS and CDR2 is SASEGT. The CDR3 region is CASSRLAGGSYEQYF. CDR3 bases: TGTGCCAGCAGTCGACTAGCGGGGGGTTCCTACGAGCAGTACTTC.

This clonotype has a handful of counts. This chain uses TRBV4-3 with TRBJ2-7, with TRBD1 matching over 10 bases. Trimming took 1 base from V and 0 from J; bases not matched to a gene: 0. The germline V gene has CDR1 LGHNA and CDR2 YSLEER. CDR3 size: 15 residues. CDR3 coding DNA: TGCGCCAGCAGCCAAGGGACAGGGGGCTCCTACGAGCAGTACTTC. Amino acid sequence: CASSQGTGGSYEQYF.

This clonotype has just a few counts. The chain couples TRBV4-3 to TRBJ2-3; 15 bases align to TRBD2. The CDR3 spans 19 residues. Germline V gives CDR1 LGHNA, CDR2 YSLEER. The V segment lost 4 bases and the J segment 5 bases; nucleotides outside the gene matches: 13. The CDR3 protein is CASSPYLLGTSGGKDTQYF. CDR3 bases: TGCGCCAGCAGCCCTTACTTACTAGGGACTAGCGGGGGGAAAGATACGCAGTATTTT.

This clonotype was observed a few times. The gene calls are TRBV7-2 and TRBJ1-5, with D possibly TRBD1 on 6 matching bases. The length of the CDR3 is 16 residues. Trimming left V 6 bases short and J 4 bases short, with 19 bases between. Looked up from germline, CDR1 is SGHTA and CDR2 is FQGNSA. CDR3 coding DNA: TGTGCCAGCAGTTTAAGCCGGGACATGACTAATCAGCCCCAGCATTTT. As protein: CASSLSRDMTNQPQHF.

The chain combines TRBV7-3 with TRBJ2-5; D is perhaps TRBD1 or TRBD2 (5 bases each). CDR1 SGHTA and CDR2 FQGTGA come from the germline V gene. The ends were cut back, 4 bases at V and 4 bases at J, with 13 bases in the middle. The CDR3 is made up of 14 amino acids. In DNA, the CDR3 is TGTGCCAGCAGCTCCACCGGGGCAGGAGAGACCCAGTACTTC. It translates to CASSSTGAGETQYF.

The chain combines TRBV6-1 with TRBJ1-1; the D gene is possibly TRBD1 (5 bases). Per the germline V gene, CDR1 is MNHNS and CDR2 is SASEGT. CDR3 length: 13 residues. Trimming stripped 8 bases from V and 5 bases from J, with 15 bases between. The CDR3 region has the DNA TGTGCCAGCTACAATGGGGGGAATACTGAAGCTTTCTTT. Translation gives CASYNGGNTEAFF.

The chain links TRBV7-9 to TRBJ2-7; 7 positions agree with TRBD2. This CDR3 region has 14 residues. CDR1 and CDR2 from the germline V gene are SEHNR and FQNEAQ (reference sequence). J lost 2 bases, V lost 4 bases, and 5 bases had no gene match. The CDR3 nucleotides are TGTGCCAGCAGCTCTAGTGGGGGGGCCTACGAGCAGTACGTC. This gives the protein CASSSSGGAYEQYV.

The chain links TRBV2 to TRBJ2-6, with D perhaps given as TRBD1 or TRBD2 (6 bases each). Germline V lookup: CDR1 SNHLY, CDR2 FYNNEI. V dropped 7 bases and J dropped 0 bases, with 22 bases sitting between them. This CDR3 region has 19 residues. This CDR3 is CASTLLGGILLSGANVLTF. The CDR3 DNA reads TGTGCCAGCACTCTACTAGGGGGGATCTTACTCTCTGGGGCCAACGTCCTGACTTTC.

This clonotype was detected only a few times. V and J are TRBV5-1 and TRBJ1-4; 9 bases map to TRBD1. From germline, CDR1 is SGHRS and CDR2 YFSETQ. This CDR3 has 16 residues. J was trimmed by 8 bases and V by 1 base; bases with no gene match: 9. CDR3: CASSLTYRDREEKLFF. CDR3 DNA sequence: TGCGCCAGCAGCTTGACCTACCGGGACAGGGAGGAAAAACTGTTTTTT. The complete variable domain, with remaining parts taken from reference TRBV5-1 and TRBJ1-4, reads KAGVTQTPRYLIKTRGQQVTLSCSPISGHRSVSWYQQTPGQGLQFLFEYFSETQRNKGNFPGRFSGRQFSNSRSEMNVSTLELGDSALYLCASSLTYRDREEKLFFGSGTQLSVL.

The chain couples TRBV12-3 or TRBV12-4 to TRBJ2-5; D is possibly TRBD2 (5 bases). CDR3 length: 13 amino acids. V lost 6 bases, J lost 1 base, and 9 bases lay in between. CDR3 amino acids: CASSPGFQETQYF. CDR3 nucleotides: TGTGCCAGCAGCCCGGGATTCCAAGAGACCCAGTACTTC.